A selection of T cell receptor beta chains follows, all from one sample in a study of T cell changes during pregnancy in multiple sclerosis. Assay used: immunoSEQ multiplex PCR; TCRdb lists only in-frame clones, some missing. Of about 87,000 clones listed, 80% to 95% are singletons. The starting material was peripheral blood, obtained in the third trimester of pregnancy. The receptor source for this set is a female donor in good health, enrolled as a control in a pregnancy study. The conserved cysteine and the conserved F or W are not part of the CDR3 here. Each record gives: V gene, J gene, CDR3 protein.

V: TRBV15; J: TRBJ2-3; CDR3: ATSRGTTGITDTQY
V: TRBV19; J: TRBJ2-7; CDR3: ASSRDSGSYEQY
V: TRBV7-6; J: TRBJ2-3; CDR3: ASSSLGDTQY
V: TRBV5-6; J: -; CDR3: ASSSAQEDIAYEQY
V: TRBV19; J: TRBJ1-5; CDR3: ASRLGGPAHQPQH
V: TRBV9; J: TRBJ2-3; CDR3: ASSVVGGPSTDTQY
V: TRBV6-5; J: TRBJ2-7; CDR3: ASSKTGTHYEQY
V: TRBV4-1; J: TRBJ2-2; CDR3: ASSLVRLANTGELF
V: TRBV2; J: TRBJ2-5; CDR3: ASTSPDSRETQY
V: TRBV7-2; J: TRBJ2-1; CDR3: ASSALTSGRANEQF
V: TRBV29-1; J: TRBJ2-5; CDR3: SVGASGETQY
V: TRBV2; J: TRBJ2-7; CDR3: ASSVQGGGYEQY
V: TRBV15; J: TRBJ2-7; CDR3: ATRDQGSWEQY
V: TRBV9; J: TRBJ1-1; CDR3: ASSVAYREGANTEAF
V: TRBV29-1; J: TRBJ2-6; CDR3: SVVPVSGANVLT
V: TRBV5-1; J: TRBJ2-6; CDR3: ASSPTGVSGANVLT
V: TRBV18; J: TRBJ2-7; CDR3: ASSRPGSVSYEQY
V: TRBV5-1; J: TRBJ1-5; CDR3: ASSLDGLGNQPQH
V: TRBV7-9; J: TRBJ2-1; CDR3: ASSLGSTSSNEQF
V: TRBV4-2; J: TRBJ2-3; CDR3: ASSQGQPLSTDTQY
V: TRBV28; J: TRBJ2-7; CDR3: ASSLPQYEQY
V: TRBV5-1; J: TRBJ2-3; CDR3: ASSLTGTSAQY
V: TRBV7-8; J: TRBJ2-2; CDR3: ASSLAQGWNTGELF
V: TRBV9; J: TRBJ2-1; CDR3: ASSVGWGDEQF
V: TRBV29-1; J: TRBJ1-2; CDR3: SVVRQMGSYGYT
V: TRBV19; J: TRBJ2-7; CDR3: ASSTGTGPSYEQY
V: TRBV5-1; J: TRBJ2-5; CDR3: ASSPGQGATAHVETQY
V: TRBV29-1; J: TRBJ1-4; CDR3: SVTKGQSNEKLF
V: TRBV2; J: TRBJ2-1; CDR3: ASSSVSSYNEQF
V: TRBV18; J: TRBJ1-5; CDR3: ASSSQTGGVESNQPQH
V: TRBV2; J: TRBJ2-3; CDR3: ASSDPLKKDTQY
V: TRBV11-1; J: TRBJ2-1; CDR3: ASSRRRLAGGYNEQF
V: TRBV6-1; J: TRBJ2-7; CDR3: ASADRGTYEQY
V: TRBV6-4; J: TRBJ2-1; CDR3: ASSPLWWSDNEQF
V: TRBV2; J: TRBJ2-7; CDR3: ASSLSSGGSYEQY
V: TRBV4-1; J: TRBJ2-7; CDR3: ASSQDPIGWGDYEQY
V: TRBV6-6; J: TRBJ2-5; CDR3: ASSSGPWTGKETQY
V: TRBV28; J: TRBJ1-5; CDR3: ASSSTSRVSDQPQH